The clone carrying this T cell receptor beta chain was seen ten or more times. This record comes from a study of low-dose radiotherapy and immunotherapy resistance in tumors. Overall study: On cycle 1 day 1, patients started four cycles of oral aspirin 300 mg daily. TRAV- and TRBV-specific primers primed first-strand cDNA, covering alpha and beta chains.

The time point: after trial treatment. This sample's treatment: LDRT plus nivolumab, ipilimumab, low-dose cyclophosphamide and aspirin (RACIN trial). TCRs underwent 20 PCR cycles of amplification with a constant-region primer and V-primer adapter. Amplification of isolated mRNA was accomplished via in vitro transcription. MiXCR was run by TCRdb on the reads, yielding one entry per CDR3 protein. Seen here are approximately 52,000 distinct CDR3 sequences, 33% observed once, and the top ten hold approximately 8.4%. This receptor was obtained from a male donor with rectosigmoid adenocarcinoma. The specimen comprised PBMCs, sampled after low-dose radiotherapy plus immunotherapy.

The CDR3 DNA sequence: TGTGCCAGCAGCTTGCGGGGGACCTCCTACAATGAGCAGTTCTTC. Translation: CASSLRGTSYNEQFF. The gene calls are TRBV3-1 and TRBJ2-1; 7 bases are shared with TRBD2. CDR1 and CDR2 from the germline V gene are LGHDT and YNNKEL (reference sequence). J lost 0 bases, V lost 5 bases, and 4 bases had no gene match. The CDR3 totals 15 residues.